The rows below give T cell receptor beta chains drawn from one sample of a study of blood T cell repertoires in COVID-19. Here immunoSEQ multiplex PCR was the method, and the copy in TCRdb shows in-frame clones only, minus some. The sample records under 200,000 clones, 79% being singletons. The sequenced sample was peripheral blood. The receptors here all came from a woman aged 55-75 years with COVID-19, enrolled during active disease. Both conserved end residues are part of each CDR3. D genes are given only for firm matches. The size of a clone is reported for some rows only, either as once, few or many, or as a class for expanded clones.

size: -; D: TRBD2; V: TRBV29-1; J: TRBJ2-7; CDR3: CSVGGLAANSYEQYF; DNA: TGCAGCGTTGGGGGACTAGCAGCAAACTCCTACGAGCAGTACTTC
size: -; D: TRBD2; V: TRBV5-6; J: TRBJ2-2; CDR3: CASSRAGLAGGPGTGELFF; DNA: TGTGCCAGCAGCCGGGCGGGACTAGCGGGAGGGCCAGGAACCGGGGAGCTGTTTTTT
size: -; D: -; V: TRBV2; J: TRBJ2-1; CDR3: CASSDGATLGPRAYNEQFF; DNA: TGTGCCAGCAGTGATGGGGCGACCTTAGGTCCACGGGCTTACAATGAGCAGTTCTTC
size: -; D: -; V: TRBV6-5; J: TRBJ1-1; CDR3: CATSLDSNTEAFF; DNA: TGTGCCACCTCCCTGGACTCGAACACTGAAGCTTTCTTT
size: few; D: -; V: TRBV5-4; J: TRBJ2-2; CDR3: CASSSPGPGELFF; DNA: TGTGCCAGCAGCTCCCCAGGGCCCGGGGAGCTGTTTTTT
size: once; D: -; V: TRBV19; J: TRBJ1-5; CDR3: CASSRGTRGSNQPQHF; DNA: TGTGCCAGTAGTAGGGGGACAAGAGGAAGCAATCAGCCCCAGCATTTT
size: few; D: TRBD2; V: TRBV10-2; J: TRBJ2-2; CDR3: CASSEGLALDTGELFF; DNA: TGCGCCAGCAGCGAGGGACTAGCGTTGGATACCGGGGAGCTGTTTTTT
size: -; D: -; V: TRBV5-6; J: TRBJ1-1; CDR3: CAPWGGEAFF; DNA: TGTGCCCCCTGGGGCGGTGAAGCTTTCTTT
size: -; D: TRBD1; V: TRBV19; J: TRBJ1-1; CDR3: CASSRGGAGTEAFF; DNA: TGTGCCAGTAGTAGAGGGGGCGCCGGCACTGAAGCTTTCTTT
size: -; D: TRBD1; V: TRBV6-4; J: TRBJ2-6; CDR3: CANNKPGQGVIPGANVLTF; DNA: TGTGCCAATAACAAACCGGGACAGGGAGTGATCCCTGGGGCCAACGTCCTGACTTTC